The 19 T cell receptor beta chains in this list originate from one sample, sequenced in a study of graft-versus-host responses after intestinal transplantation. Both intraepithelial and lamina propria lymphocytes were released by processing graft tissue. Sequencing used immunoSEQ multiplex PCR; TCRdb keeps in-frame clones, though not all of them. Counted here are under 7,000 clones, approximately 72% occurring once; the ten biggest clones make up approximately 7%. The source material was ileum tissue, sampled approximately 240 days after intestinal transplant. The receptors stem from a human patient who received an intestinal transplant, so some T cells may come from the graft donor.

The chain links TRBV6-9 to TRBJ1-2, with unresolved D. Trimming shortened V by 3 bases and J by 4 bases, and 18 bases separated the two germline ends. Per the germline V gene, CDR1 is MNHGY and CDR2 is SVAAGI. The CDR3 has 16 amino acids. The CDR3 here is CASSYSNSRRSYGYTF. The DNA of the CDR3 is TGTGCCAGCAGTTACTCGAATAGCAGGAGAAGCTATGGCTACACCTTC.

This clone has a single count. The J gene is TRBJ1-3, the V gene TRBV6-1, with no clear D. V dropped 5 bases and J dropped 3 bases, with 8 bases sitting between them. In germline, CDR1 is MNHNS, CDR2 SASEGT. The CDR3 contains 13 residues. CDR3 sequence (DNA): TGTGCCAGCAGTTTATACTTTGGAAACACCATATATTTT. Translation gives CASSLYFGNTIYF.

This sequence joins TRBV6-5 and TRBJ1-2; 7 bases line up with TRBD1. Germline assignment: CDR1 MNHEY and CDR2 SVGAGI. The CDR3 is 13 amino acids. V trimming: 5 bases; J trimming: 4 bases; junction bases outside the gene matches: 4. CDR3 protein: CASSRDSSYGYTF. The DNA of the CDR3 is TGTGCCAGCAGTAGGGACAGCTCCTATGGCTACACCTTC.

The chain links TRBV4-2 to TRBJ2-7, with D perhaps TRBD2 (5 bases). The germline V and J ends were trimmed by 0 bases and 2 bases, with 14 bases remaining between them. The germline CDR1 and CDR2 sequences are LGHNA and YNFKEQ. The CDR3 consists of 16 residues. The CDR3 here is CASSQEGGLVTYEQYF. The CDR3 DNA reads as TGTGCCAGCAGCCAAGAGGGCGGGCTAGTCACCTACGAGCAGTACTTC.

The chain is built from TRBV28 and TRBJ1-6, with 8 bases aligning to TRBD1. This CDR3 spans 15 amino acids. Trimming cost V 2 bases and J 9 bases; bases outside gene matches: 6. CDR1 MDHEN and CDR2 SYDVKM come from the germline V gene. CDR3 nucleotide sequence: TGTGCCAGCAGTTTACCGACAGGGGTGAGTTCACCCCTCCACTTT. Protein product: CASSLPTGVSSPLHF.

This chain uses TRBV21-1 with TRBJ2-7; the table calls TRBD2, which could not be checked here. TRBV21-1 represents a pseudogene. The CDR3 is 18 amino acids. The CDR3 DNA reads as TGTGCCAGCAGCGCGCCGTTAGTCGTAGGCATTCGGGTGGACGAGCAGTACTTC. The encoded protein is CASSAPLVVGIRVDEQYF.

The CDR3 loop reads CASSETKGGAWSEAFF. The CDR3 DNA sequence: TGTGCCAGCAGTGAAACAAAGGGGGGCGCATGGTCTGAAGCTTTCTTT. This chain uses TRBV6-1 with TRBJ1-1, with D perhaps matching TRBD1 (6 bases). The V gene's germline CDR1 is MNHNS and CDR2 SASEGT. The CDR3 is 16 amino acids. V was clipped by 2 bases and J by 6 bases, with 19 bases between them.

The chain joins TRBV6-1 to TRBJ1-2; 11 bases agree with TRBD1. Germline lookup yields CDR1 MNHNS and CDR2 SASEGT. The trim removed 2 bases at V and 9 bases at J, leaving 8 bases unmatched. This CDR3 has 15 residues. The chain's CDR3 is CASSESRTGGSRYTF. The CDR3 DNA follows: TGTGCCAGCAGTGAAAGTAGGACAGGGGGCTCTCGCTACACCTTC.

V is TRBV9 and J is TRBJ2-3; D is uncertain. The V gene's germline CDR1 is SGDLS and CDR2 YYNGEE. The CDR3 runs to 14 residues. V was clipped by 3 bases and J by 2 bases, with 10 bases between them. CDR3 nucleotide sequence: TGTGCCAGCAGCGCTCGATCTTACACAGATACGCAGTATTTT. Its translation: CASSARSYTDTQYF.

On this clone: At the DNA level, this CDR3 is encoded by other sequences in the same sample as well. The chain joins TRBV10-2 to TRBJ1-6, with D uncertain. The length of the CDR3 is 14 residues. Trimming took 3 bases from V and 3 from J, leaving 6 bases between them. CDR1 and CDR2 (germline): WSHSY, SAAADI. CDR3 residues: CASSEQNYNSPLHF. As DNA, the CDR3 is TGCGCCAGCAGTGAACAAAACTATAATTCACCCCTCCACTTT.

Written as DNA, the CDR3 is TGTGCCAGCAGCTTAGAGCGGGGGTCCTACGAGCAGTACTTC. It codes for CASSLERGSYEQYF. The V gene is TRBV11-3, the J gene TRBJ2-7, with 7 bases identical to TRBD2. Germline trimming cut 0 bases from V and 1 base from J; bases unmatched to any gene: 0. The CDR3 sequence is 14 residues long. In germline, CDR1 is SGHNT, CDR2 YENEEA.

The chain has TRBV7-8 and TRBJ1-5; tentative D call: TRBD1 (6 bases). Trimming took off 1 base at V and 0 bases at J, with 7 bases between the two ends. The germline CDR1 and CDR2 sequences are SGHVS and FQNEAQ. This CDR3 is 15 amino acids long. The CDR3 DNA reads TGTGCCAGCAGCTTAGAGGGGGTTAGCAATCAGCCCCAGCATTTT. Protein: CASSLEGVSNQPQHF.

This chain connects TRBV21-1 to TRBJ2-3; the table's D call TRBD2 went unverified against the DNA. TRBV21-1 constitutes a pseudogene. The CDR3 runs 18 residues. This chain's CDR3 is CASSIGLAGGTSTDTQYF. The CDR3 nucleotides are TGTGCCAGCAGCATAGGACTAGCGGGGGGTACTAGCACAGATACGCAGTATTTT.

This sequence joins TRBV2 and TRBJ2-7; 8 positions match TRBD1. The CDR3 extends over 15 amino acids. V lost 6 bases to trimming and J lost 1 base; unmatched junction nucleotides: 8. Germline lookup yields CDR1 SNHLY and CDR2 FYNNEI. Written as DNA, the CDR3 is TGTGCCAGCAGGAACCCGGGACAGGTTTCCTACGAGCAGTACTTC. This translates into CASRNPGQVSYEQYF.

The chain links TRBV7-6 to TRBJ2-1, with TRBD2 identical over 8 bases. This CDR3 comprises 13 residues. Germline values: CDR1 SGHVS, CDR2 FNYEAQ. J was trimmed by 8 bases and V by 5 bases; bases with no gene match: 5. The CDR3 region is CASSPGGPHEQFF. In DNA, the CDR3 is TGTGCCAGCAGCCCGGGGGGGCCGCATGAGCAGTTCTTC.

The V gene is TRBV30, the J gene TRBJ2-5, with 13 bases that match TRBD2. This CDR3 spans 16 amino acids. From germline, CDR1 is GTSNPN and CDR2 SVGIG (reference sequence). V lost 3 bases, J lost 1 base, and 5 bases stayed unmatched. This CDR3 is CAWSPGLAGSQETQYF. The CDR3 bases are TGTGCCTGGAGCCCGGGACTAGCGGGGTCCCAAGAGACCCAGTACTTC.

This clone was seen just once. Its ends do not fully match the called genes, so a read error is possible. This chain connects TRBV7-6 to TRBJ1-4, with 7 bases matching TRBD1. The CDR3 covers 15 residues. Per germline, CDR1 SGHVS and CDR2 FNYEAQ. Here the CDR3 DNA reads TGTGCCAGCAGCCCCACAGGGGCAACTAATGAAAGACTGCTTTTT. Protein product: CASSPTGATNERLLF.

This sequence joins TRBV6-6 and TRBJ2-1; 7 nucleotides match TRBD2. CDR1 and CDR2 from the germline V gene are MNHNY and SVGAGI (reference sequence). The CDR3 covers 15 residues. V was clipped by 3 bases and J by 6 bases; unmatched bases: 8. The CDR3 sequence is CASSYTGGTGNEQFF. CDR3 in DNA: TGTGCCAGCAGTTATACGGGGGGAACTGGCAATGAGCAGTTCTTC.

The chain uses TRBV6-1 and TRBJ1-2; tentative D call: TRBD1 (6 bases). Germline CDR1 MNHNS, CDR2 SASEGT. Trimming shortened V by 3 bases and J by 4 bases, and 15 bases separated the two germline ends. This CDR3 has 15 residues. CDR3 nucleotides: TGTGCCAGCAGTGACGAGGGGGAAGGAAGCTATGGCTACACCTTC. Its protein is CASSDEGEGSYGYTF.